These 7 T cell receptor beta chains were all obtained from the same sample, sequenced in a study of shared clonotypes between healthy human individuals. Sequenced by immunoSEQ multiplex PCR; TCRdb stores in-frame clones only, minus some. This sample has a few hundred thousand clones, with 79% found just once. Material for sequencing was PBMCs. The receptor set was obtained from a woman aged 40 to 50 in good health. Some clones in this sample may be carry-over from other donors' samples.

The gene calls are TRBV29-1 and TRBJ2-7; 10 nucleotides agree with TRBD1. V shed 6 bases and J 4 bases; nucleotides not matched to a gene: 3. The CDR3 spans 12 residues. Looked up from germline, CDR1 is SQVTM and CDR2 is ANQGSEA. CDR3 in amino acids: CSVRDRGYEQYF. Here the CDR3 DNA reads TGCAGCGTCCGGGACAGGGGATACGAGCAGTACTTC.

V gene TRBV2 combines with J gene TRBJ1-2, with a possible D match to TRBD1 (5 bases). The length of the CDR3 is 14 residues. In germline, CDR1 is SNHLY, CDR2 FYNNEI. V shed 6 bases and J shed 1 base, with 12 bases lying between them. The CDR3 loop is CASRPGTHNYGYTF. The CDR3 bases are TGTGCCAGCAGACCCGGGACGCATAACTATGGCTACACCTTC.

This clone came up once. This chain uses TRBV27 with TRBJ2-1; perhaps TRBD2 as D (8 bases). CDR1 MNHEY and CDR2 SMNVEV come from the germline V gene (reference sequence). Between the trimmed V and J ends, which lost 6 bases and 3 bases, there was a span of 18 bases. This CDR3 spans 16 amino acids. The CDR3 nucleotides read TGTGCCAGCAGCCCGGGAGGGGGCTGGCTCTACAATGAGCAGTTCTTC. Protein: CASSPGGGWLYNEQFF.

This clone appeared a single time. DNA for the CDR3: TGTGCCAGCAGCTTTTCTAGCGGGAATCAAGAGACCCAGTACTTC. Protein: CASSFSSGNQETQYF. The genes are TRBV7-6 and TRBJ2-5; 9 bases align to TRBD2. The CDR3 has 15 amino acids. Trimming at V came to 3 bases and at J to 2 bases, leaving 4 bases not matched to a gene. Germline V gene data show CDR1 as SGHVS and CDR2 as FNYEAQ.

This rearrangement joins TRBV4-2 to TRBJ2-7, with 7 bases fitting TRBD2. Trimming removed 0 bases from V and 3 bases from J; junction bases left unmatched: 5. The germline CDR1 and CDR2 sequences are LGHNA and YNFKEQ. CDR3 size: 15 residues. The CDR3 protein is CASSQEGSSGYEQYF. For the CDR3, the DNA is TGTGCCAGCAGCCAAGAGGGGTCTAGCGGCTACGAGCAGTACTTC.

The J gene is TRBJ2-1, the V gene TRBV7-3; D is tentatively TRBD1 or TRBD2 (7 bases each). V lost 5 bases and J 4 bases, leaving 15 bases between the germline ends. The CDR3 runs 15 residues. Germline V gives CDR1 SGHTA, CDR2 FQGTGA. Here the CDR3 reads CASSPRGGGYNEQFF. In DNA form, the CDR3 reads TGTGCCAGCAGCCCCAGGGGGGGAGGTTACAATGAGCAGTTCTTC.

The genes are TRBV5-6 and TRBJ1-1; D gene uncertain. The CDR3 runs 16 residues. The ends were cut back, 5 bases at V and 0 bases at J, with 17 bases in the middle. Germline V gives CDR1 SGHDT, CDR2 YYEEEE. Here the CDR3 reads CASSGRILPLNTEAFF. CDR3 nucleotide sequence: TGTGCCAGCAGTGGGAGGATCCTGCCGCTGAACACTGAAGCTTTCTTT.